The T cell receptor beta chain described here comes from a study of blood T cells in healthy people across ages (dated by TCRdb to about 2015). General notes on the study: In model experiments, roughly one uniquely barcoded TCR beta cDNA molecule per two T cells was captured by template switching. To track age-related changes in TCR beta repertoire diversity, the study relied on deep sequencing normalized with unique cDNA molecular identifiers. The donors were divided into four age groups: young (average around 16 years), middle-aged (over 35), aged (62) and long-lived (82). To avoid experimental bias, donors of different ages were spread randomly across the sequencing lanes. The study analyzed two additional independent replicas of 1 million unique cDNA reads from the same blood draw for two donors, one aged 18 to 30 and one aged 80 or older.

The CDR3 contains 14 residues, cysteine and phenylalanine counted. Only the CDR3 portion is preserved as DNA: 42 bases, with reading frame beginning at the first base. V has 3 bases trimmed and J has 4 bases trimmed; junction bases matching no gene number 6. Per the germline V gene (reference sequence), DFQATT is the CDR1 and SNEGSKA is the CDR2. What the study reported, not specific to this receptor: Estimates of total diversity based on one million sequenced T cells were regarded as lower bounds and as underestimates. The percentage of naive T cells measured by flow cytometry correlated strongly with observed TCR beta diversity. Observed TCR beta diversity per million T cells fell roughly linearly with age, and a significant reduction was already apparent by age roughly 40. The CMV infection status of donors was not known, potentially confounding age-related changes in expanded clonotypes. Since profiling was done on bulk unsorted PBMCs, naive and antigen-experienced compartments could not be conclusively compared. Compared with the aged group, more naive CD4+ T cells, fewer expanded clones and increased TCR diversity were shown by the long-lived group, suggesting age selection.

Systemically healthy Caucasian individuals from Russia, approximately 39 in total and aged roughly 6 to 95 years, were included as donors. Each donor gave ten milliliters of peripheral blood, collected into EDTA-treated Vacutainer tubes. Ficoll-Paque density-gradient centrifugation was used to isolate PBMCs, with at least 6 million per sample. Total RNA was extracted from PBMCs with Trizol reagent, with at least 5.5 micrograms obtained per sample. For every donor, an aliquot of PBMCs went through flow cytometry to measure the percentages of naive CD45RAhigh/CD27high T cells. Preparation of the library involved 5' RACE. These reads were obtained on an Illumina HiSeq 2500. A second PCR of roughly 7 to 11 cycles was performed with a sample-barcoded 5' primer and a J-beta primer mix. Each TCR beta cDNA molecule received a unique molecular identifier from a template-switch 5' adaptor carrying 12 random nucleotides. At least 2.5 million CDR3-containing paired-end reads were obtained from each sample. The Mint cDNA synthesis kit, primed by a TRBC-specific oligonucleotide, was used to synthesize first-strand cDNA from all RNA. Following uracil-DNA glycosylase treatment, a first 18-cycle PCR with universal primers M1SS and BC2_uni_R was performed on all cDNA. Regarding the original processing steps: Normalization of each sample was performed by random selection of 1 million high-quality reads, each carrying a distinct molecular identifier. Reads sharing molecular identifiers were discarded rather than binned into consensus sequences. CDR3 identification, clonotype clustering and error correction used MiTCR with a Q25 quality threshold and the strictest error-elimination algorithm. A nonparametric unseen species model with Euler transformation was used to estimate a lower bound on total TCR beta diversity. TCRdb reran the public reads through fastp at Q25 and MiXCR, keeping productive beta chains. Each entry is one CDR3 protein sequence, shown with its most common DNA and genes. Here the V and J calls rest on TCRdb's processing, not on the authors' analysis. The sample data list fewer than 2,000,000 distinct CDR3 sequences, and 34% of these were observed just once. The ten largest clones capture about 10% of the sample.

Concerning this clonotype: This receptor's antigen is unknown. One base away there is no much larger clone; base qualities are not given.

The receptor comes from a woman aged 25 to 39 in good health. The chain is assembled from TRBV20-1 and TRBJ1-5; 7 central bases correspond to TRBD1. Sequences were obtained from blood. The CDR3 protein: CSARPRDRNQPQHF. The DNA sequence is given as TGCAGTGCTAGGCCCCGGGACAGAAATCAGCCCCAGCATTTT.